This section outlines one TCR beta chain sequence together with its context. Its antigen is not identified. The source of the sample is a study of identical twins. Study-wide results and caveats: The study found excess low generation probability among twin-shared out-of-frame alpha sequences. There is a chance that invariant MAIT and iNKT cells partially muddied zero-insertion analyses.

Only healthy Caucasians were included as donors. There are 16 residues in the CDR3. The V end lost 5 bases, the J end lost 9 bases, and 23 bases lay between the germline ends. Germline CDR1 and CDR2: SGHTA and FQGNSA. Template switching supplied a universal primer site; unique molecular identifiers were carried on the cDNA. TCRdb processed the 5' RACE reads anew with MiXCR; each CDR3 protein has one entry. The table shows 500,000 or so distinct CDR3 sequences, with 22% occurring only once. This sample also appeared in a second study, on T cells expressing NK-cell markers.

This TCR derives from a woman under 30 in good health. The source material was CD4+ T cells sorted from blood. This chain joins TRBV7-2 and TRBJ1-5; tentatively, D is TRBD1 (5 bases). The CDR3 nucleotides read TGTGCCAGCAGCCGTCGGACAAGTGGGTGGTCAATGCCCCAGCATTTT. Translating it yields CASSRRTSGWSMPQHF.